This T cell receptor (beta chain) was observed in a study of blood T cell repertoires in COVID-19. Whole-study context: The United States, Italy and Spain supplied acute and convalescent COVID-19 samples.

The data were produced by immunoSEQ multiplex PCR, yet TCRdb's version contains in-frame clones alone and is incomplete. Of 15,000 to 20,000 clones listed, under 90% were seen once; the top ten hold more than 9.5%. V dropped 1 base and J dropped 6 bases, with 7 bases sitting between them. The germline V gene has CDR1 LGHNT and CDR2 FRNRAP. CDR3 length: 13 amino acids. The source is a man of 80 years or more with acute or convalescent COVID-19. The genes are TRBV12-5 and TRBJ2-1; D may be TRBD1 (5 bases). Material for sequencing was peripheral blood. CDR3 protein: CASGLDTGNEQFF. CDR3 DNA sequence: TGTGCTAGTGGTTTGGATACAGGCAATGAGCAGTTCTTC.